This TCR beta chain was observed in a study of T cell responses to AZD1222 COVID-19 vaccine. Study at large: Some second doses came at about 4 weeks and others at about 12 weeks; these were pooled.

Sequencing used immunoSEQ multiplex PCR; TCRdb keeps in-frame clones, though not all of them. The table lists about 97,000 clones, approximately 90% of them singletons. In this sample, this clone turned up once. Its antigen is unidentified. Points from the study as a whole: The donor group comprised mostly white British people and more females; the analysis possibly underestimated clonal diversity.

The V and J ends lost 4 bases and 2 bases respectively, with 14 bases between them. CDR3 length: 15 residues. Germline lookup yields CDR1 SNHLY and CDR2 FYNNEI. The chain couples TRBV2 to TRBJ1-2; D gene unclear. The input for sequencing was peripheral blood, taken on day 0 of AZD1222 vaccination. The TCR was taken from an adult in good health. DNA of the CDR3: TGTGCCAGCAGTGGAGGCCTTGTGATGAACTATGGCTACACCTTC. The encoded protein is CASSGGLVMNYGYTF. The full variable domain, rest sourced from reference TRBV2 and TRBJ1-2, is EPEVTQTPSHQVTQMGQEVILRCVPISNHLYFYWYRQILGQKVEFLVSFYNNEISEKSEIFDDQFSVERPDGSNFTLKIRSTKLEDSAMYFCASSGGLVMNYGYTFGSGTRLTVV.